This record looks at one T cell receptor (beta chain) sequence and its context. The antigen is undetermined. Assay used: immunoSEQ multiplex PCR; TCRdb lists only in-frame clones, some missing. The top ten clones hold about 20% of a sample with 85,000 to 100,000 clones, about nine tenths of them seen once. This entry belongs to a study of T cell responses to AZD1222 COVID-19 vaccine. General study points: Spike-specific TCR breadth and depth rose after two AZD1222 doses. The donor group comprised mostly white British people and more females; the analysis possibly underestimated clonal diversity.

Germline loops: CDR1 MDHEN, CDR2 SYDVKM. The CDR3 is 14 amino acids. Trimming removed 5 bases at V and 5 bases at J, with 13 bases between. The chain combines TRBV28 with TRBJ1-5; a possible D gene is TRBD1 (5 bases). This sample comprised peripheral blood, obtained on day 0 of AZD1222 vaccination. The receptor comes from an adult in good health. The CDR3 loop reads CASSPGISHQPQHF. CDR3 in DNA: TGTGCCAGCAGTCCAGGGATTTCCCATCAGCCCCAGCATTTT.